These 14 T cell receptor beta chains share one sample of origin, sequenced in a study of CD8 T cells in Susac syndrome. Random hexamers served to reverse transcribe roughly 0.5 to 1 ug RNA. TCRdb reprocessed the immunoSEQ multiplex PCR reads via MiXCR and lists one record per CDR3 protein. The table lists over 100,000 distinct CDR3 sequences, around 90% of them singletons. Specimen: CD4+ T cells from PBMCs. The source is a human donor in good health.

V usage is TRBV28 and J usage is TRBJ2-1; TRBD2 is a possible D gene (6 bases). CDR1 MDHEN and CDR2 SYDVKM come from the germline V gene. The CDR3 is 15 amino acids. Deletions cut 5 bases from V and 3 bases from J, with 14 bases between. The CDR3 coding sequence is TGTGCCAGCAGTCTAGGAGGGAGTCTCTACAATGAGCAGTTCTTC. As protein: CASSLGGSLYNEQFF.

The chain links TRBV4-2 to TRBJ2-5, with D uncertain. The ends were cut back, 4 bases at V and 3 bases at J, with 18 bases in the middle. The CDR3 consists of 16 residues. Germline CDR1 is LGHNA and CDR2 is YNFKEQ. The CDR3 reads CASSPSAQPAKETQYF. Written as DNA, the CDR3 is TGTGCCAGCAGCCCGTCGGCCCAACCCGCCAAAGAGACCCAGTACTTC.

The rearrangement joins TRBV20-1 to TRBJ2-2; 7 bases agree with TRBD2. This CDR3 spans 16 amino acids. V lost 6 bases, J lost 7 bases, and 17 bases stayed unmatched. Germline values: CDR1 DFQATT, CDR2 SNEGSKA (reference sequence). The CDR3 DNA is TGCAGTGCCCCCGATGCGGGTCTAGCGGATAACGGGGAGCTGTTTTTT. It specifies CSAPDAGLADNGELFF.

This sequence joins TRBV29-1 and TRBJ1-2; no clear D. V was pared by 4 bases and J by 5 bases, with 14 bases between. Germline CDR1 reads SQVTM; CDR2 reads ANQGSEA. CDR3 length equals 13 residues. The CDR3 nucleotides read TGCAGCGTTGGGGAGGCGGAGGGTTATGGCTACACCTTC. Translation gives CSVGEAEGYGYTF.

The chain combines TRBV9 with TRBJ2-4, with 12 positions matching TRBD2. Germline CDR1 is SGDLS and CDR2 is YYNGEE. CDR3 length: 17 residues. Losses at the gene ends were 4 bases for V and 1 base for J; bases not matched to a gene: 6. The CDR3 loop reads CASSSTGTSGAKNIQYF. The CDR3 DNA is TGTGCCAGCAGCTCGACAGGGACTAGCGGGGCCAAAAACATTCAGTACTTC. The full variable domain, in which reference TRBV9 and TRBJ2-4 provide the parts outside the CDR3, is DSGVTQTPKHLITATGQRVTLRCSPRSGDLSVYWYQQSLDQGLQFLIQYYNGEERAKGNILERFSAQQFPDLHSELNLSSLELGDSALYFCASSSTGTSGAKNIQYFGAGTRLSVL.

V and J are TRBV20-1 and TRBJ1-5; D is uncertain. The CDR3 runs 12 residues. Germline CDR1 reads DFQATT; CDR2 reads SNEGSKA (reference sequence). The V end lost 5 bases, the J end lost 7 bases, and 12 bases lay between the germline ends. Written as DNA, the CDR3 is TGCAGTGCTGGCCGTTTCGGACAGCCCCAGCATTTT. Translation gives CSAGRFGQPQHF.

CDR3 protein: CASGTSGRGYTGELFF. The CDR3 DNA reads as TGTGCCAGCGGGACTAGCGGGAGAGGTTACACCGGGGAGCTGTTTTTT. This chain links TRBV7-9 with TRBJ2-2, with 14 bases lining up with TRBD2. The CDR3 extends over 16 amino acids. In germline, CDR1 is SEHNR, CDR2 FQNEAQ (reference sequence). The trim removed 8 bases at V and 3 bases at J, leaving 5 bases unmatched.

The chain has TRBV5-1 and TRBJ2-3; 10 nucleotides match TRBD2. The CDR3 covers 15 residues. J gave up 4 bases and V 2 bases, and 4 bases lay outside the gene matches. CDR1 is SGHRS and CDR2 is YFSETQ in the germline V gene. This chain's CDR3 is CASSFLAGAADTQYF. The CDR3 nucleotides are TGCGCCAGCAGCTTCCTAGCGGGGGCCGCAGATACGCAGTATTTT.

This rearrangement joins TRBV7-3 to TRBJ2-1, with 11 nucleotides matching TRBD2. The CDR3 totals 16 residues. Losses at the gene ends were 3 bases for V and 8 bases for J; bases not matched to a gene: 9. From germline, CDR1 is SGHTA and CDR2 FQGTGA. DNA of the CDR3: TGTGCCAGCAGCTTGACGACTAGCGGGGAGAACTATGAGCAGTTCTTC. Residues: CASSLTTSGENYEQFF.

The chain employs TRBV15 and TRBJ2-7, with 7 bases matching TRBD2. V lost 5 bases to trimming and J lost 3 bases; unmatched junction nucleotides: 13. CDR1 LNHNV and CDR2 YYDKDF come from the germline V gene (reference sequence). The CDR3 contains 16 residues. The CDR3 bases are TGTGCCACCAGCGACCCCGGGGGGTCGACGCGCTACGAGCAGTACTTC. This gives the protein CATSDPGGSTRYEQYF.

The rearrangement links TRBV27 to TRBJ2-7; 8 positions match TRBD1. CDR3 length: 14 residues. The V gene end was trimmed by 5 bases and the J gene end by 3 bases; junction bases not matched to a gene: 6. Germline V lookup: CDR1 MNHEY, CDR2 SMNVEV (reference sequence). The CDR3 DNA reads as TGTGCCAGCAGTATAACAGGGGGGATCTACGAGCAGTACTTC. It translates to CASSITGGIYEQYF.

This chain joins TRBV27 and TRBJ2-7; the D is unclear. V lost 6 bases and J 4 bases, leaving 13 bases between the germline ends. This CDR3 contains 13 residues. Germline V lookup: CDR1 MNHEY, CDR2 SMNVEV (reference sequence). The DNA for the CDR3 is TGTGCCAGCAGCTACGGACGTACTTACGAGCAGTACTTC. It codes for CASSYGRTYEQYF.

J is TRBJ1-1 and V is TRBV14, with D perhaps TRBD1 (6 bases). V lost 4 bases and J 4 bases, leaving 13 bases between the germline ends. Germline values: CDR1 SGHDN, CDR2 FVKESK. This CDR3 region has 14 residues. The CDR3 reads CASSPRGVFTEAFF. For the CDR3, the DNA is TGTGCCAGCAGCCCAAGGGGGGTATTCACTGAAGCTTTCTTT.

This clonotype was detected only once. The chain is built from TRBV5-1 and TRBJ1-1, with 8 bases fitting TRBD1. CDR1 and CDR2 from the germline V gene are SGHRS and YFSETQ. The CDR3 is 13 amino acids. Unmatched junction bases numbered 4, after V lost 4 bases and J lost 5 bases. CDR3 DNA: TGCGCCAGCAGCCAGACAGGGGCGACTGAAGCTTTCTTT. This translates into CASSQTGATEAFF.